This T cell receptor beta chain appears in the sequencing data of a study of T cell responses to AZD1222 COVID-19 vaccine. In the study overall: Pooled in the analysis were second doses at about 4 or about 12 weeks.

Findings of the study overall: Researchers took repertoire samples only after the peak T cell response had come.

This clone was detected only once. Its antigen remains unidentified. Per germline, CDR1 KGHDR and CDR2 SFDVKD. Between the trimmed V and J ends, which lost 5 bases and 1 base, there was a span of 13 bases. This CDR3 region has 15 residues. Measured with immunoSEQ multiplex PCR; TCRdb has only the in-frame clones, and not every one. The data hold about 110,000 clones, with approximately 90% observed a single time. The clonotype originates from an adult in good health. Material: peripheral blood, obtained on day 0 of AZD1222 vaccination. The V and J genes are TRBV24-1 and TRBJ1-1; D is uncertain. DNA of the CDR3: TGTGCCACCAGTGGGTCTGGTTCGGGGAACACTGAAGCTTTCTTT. This translates into CATSGSGSGNTEAFF.